This TCR beta chain was observed in a study of blood T cell repertoires in COVID-19 (dated by TCRdb to 2018 to 2021). With regard to the full study: Samples from collaborators originated in the United States, Italy and Spain and spanned both the acute and convalescent phases of COVID-19. The material from the prospective study consisted of cDNA or gDNA derived from T cells, B-cell-depleted T cells, or PBMCs. The dataset comprised deeply sampled blood TCRbeta repertoires from subjects exposed to, actively infected with, or recovered from COVID-19. The repertoires were made available in a free public database intended to serve as a resource for research on the immune response to SARS-CoV-2. The samples were drawn from the first 160 participants of the ongoing ImmuneRACE study and from about 1,200 subjects provided by 6 global collaborators. The sample metadata nearly always contained a de-identified subject ID, COVID-19 status, age in years and sex. Where available, HLA class I and class II types were taken from metadata supplied by the sample provider and were not determined by assay-based typing. The research as a whole found: How much clinical and demographic metadata was included differed by source and by participant, and the metadata was provided uncurated.

The cysteine opens and the phenylalanine closes a CDR3 of 18 amino acids. Just the 54-base CDR3 DNA is kept, in frame starting at base 1. In the germline V gene, CDR1 corresponds to SGHAT and CDR2 to FQNNGV. V ends up 0 bases short and J 4 bases short, with an unmatched junction base count of 12. As for this clone: The antigen it recognizes is unknown. No quality values exist for individual bases; no much larger clone is one base distant.

Collaborating institutions collected whole blood in K2EDTA tubes following their own protocols. For TCRbeta analysis, collaborator samples were shipped as frozen whole blood, as isolated PBMCs, or as DNA extracted from either sample type. TCRbeta CDR3 regions were amplified from genomic DNA by means of the immunoSEQ Assay, a bias-controlled multiplex PCR. The study's processing was this. Within the assay, amplification of reference gene primers was used to estimate how many nucleated cells each sample contained. Sequence reads were collapsed and filtered to measure the absolute abundance of every unique TCRbeta CDR3 rearrangement. For each sample, productive Simpson clonality was calculated by taking the square root of Simpson's diversity index across productive rearrangements. This immuneACCESS table, as held by TCRdb, lists in-frame sequences with V and J called but not all clones. Of the missing ones, under half trace to an unresolved V gene in checked studies; the others have no known cause. D and trimming were read from the DNA, whereas the V and J calls and clone size are those reported in that table. The sample table holds 150,000 to 200,000 clones, of which roughly 90% were seen once. The top ten clonotypes cover roughly 3.1% of the sample.

The TCR was taken from a man between 60 and 75 years old with acute or convalescent COVID-19. The receptor chain draws on TRBV11-2 and TRBJ1-5; TRBD1 matches 7 bases in the middle. Sequenced input: peripheral blood. The CDR3 corresponds to CASSLEGVGGGVNQPQHF. DNA sequence: TGTGCCAGCAGCTTAGAAGGGGTAGGAGGGGGCGTAAATCAGCCCCAGCATTTT.